Presented here are 25 T cell receptor beta chains from one specimen sequenced in a study of cytomegalovirus exposure and HLA in healthy donors. Use of 60 Vbeta and 13 Jbeta primers characterized the PCR. Profiling relied on immunoSEQ multiplex PCR, and the TCRdb table lists in-frame clones only, not all of them. Found here are 130,000 or so clones, roughly 8.3% of them singletons; the top ten hold about 5.5%. Sequenced sample: PBMCs. These receptors were obtained from a man aged 40-55 years in good health and CMV-seronegative.

This rearrangement joins TRBV13 to TRBJ1-5; no clear D gene. V was clipped by 0 bases and J by 0 bases, with 6 bases between them. Germline V CDR1 and CDR2: PRHDT, FYEKMQ (reference sequence). The CDR3 has 15 amino acids. The CDR3 here is CASSLGRNSNQPQHF. DNA for the CDR3: TGTGCCAGCAGCTTAGGCAGAAATAGCAATCAGCCCCAGCATTTT.

This clone was recorded a few times. The CDR3 DNA sequence: TGCAGCGGTTTAGCGGGGGCTTCCTACAATGAGCAGTTCTTC. Translating gives CSGLAGASYNEQFF. The genes are TRBV29-1 and TRBJ2-1; 9 positions agree with TRBD2. The CDR3 is 14 residues long. J was trimmed by 1 base and V by 7 bases; bases with no gene match: 5. CDR1 is SQVTM, CDR2 ANQGSEA, per germline.

This clone showed up just a few times. The chain carries TRBV13 and TRBJ2-3; no clear D gene. The length of the CDR3 is 12 residues. Germline values: CDR1 PRHDT, CDR2 FYEKMQ (reference sequence). V lost 4 bases and J 2 bases, leaving 4 bases between the germline ends. The CDR3: CASSSLTDTQYF. The DNA for the CDR3 is TGTGCCAGCAGCTCCCTCACAGATACGCAGTATTTT.

CDR3 DNA: TGTGCCAGTAATTGGGGGGGCGGTGTGAATCAGCCCCAGCATTTT. Residues: CASNWGGGVNQPQHF. The chain employs TRBV19 and TRBJ1-5, with a weak D call TRBD1 (6 bases). This CDR3 comprises 15 residues. Germline CDR1 is LNHDA and CDR2 is SQIVND (reference sequence). V lost 7 bases, J lost 4 bases, and 17 bases lay in between.

This clone occurred a few times. The J gene is TRBJ1-1, the V gene TRBV5-1; weak D call: TRBD1 (6 bases). The ends were cut back, 4 bases at V and 4 bases at J, with 14 bases in the middle. The CDR3 has 14 residues. The germline V gene encodes CDR1 SGHRS and CDR2 YFSETQ. The CDR3 coding sequence is TGCGCCAGCAGCGCGGCGGGGGCACGCACTGAAGCTTTCTTT. Protein: CASSAAGARTEAFF.

This clone was seen a handful of times. Here the CDR3 reads CASSLTSGKYNEQFF. In nucleotides, the CDR3 is TGTGCCAGCAGCTTAACTAGCGGGAAATACAATGAGCAGTTCTTC. This chain links TRBV7-2 with TRBJ2-1, with TRBD2 matching over 10 bases. The CDR3 is 15 amino acids. V lost 2 bases and J lost 4; bases outside the gene matches: 2. CDR1 is SGHTA and CDR2 is FQGNSA in the germline V gene.

The rearrangement links TRBV7-9 to TRBJ2-1, with TRBD2 identical over 12 bases. The junction had 2 bases not matched to a gene; V was cut back by 4 bases and J by 4 bases. CDR1 and CDR2 from the germline V gene are SEHNR and FQNEAQ (reference sequence). This CDR3 spans 15 amino acids. CDR3: CASSSGLAGYNEQFF. CDR3 sequence (DNA): TGTGCCAGCAGCTCTGGACTAGCGGGATACAATGAGCAGTTCTTC.

The V gene is TRBV10-2, the J gene TRBJ2-7; 7 bases match TRBD1. CDR1 and CDR2 (germline): WSHSY, SAAADI. The CDR3 covers 16 residues. The V and J ends lost 2 bases and 0 bases, in that order; junction bases with no gene match: 7. The CDR3 DNA is TGCGCCAGCAGTGAGCCCGGACAGGCCTTCTCCTACGAGCAGTACTTC. Encoded protein: CASSEPGQAFSYEQYF.

This clone was counted a few times. As DNA, the CDR3 is TGTGCCAGCAGCCATTTGACTAGCGGGGGCCGACAAGAGACCCAGTACTTC. It is translated as CASSHLTSGGRQETQYF. V usage is TRBV4-2 and J usage is TRBJ2-5; 12 nucleotides line up with TRBD2. The CDR3 has 17 amino acids. The junction had 7 bases not matched to a gene; V was cut back by 3 bases and J by 2 bases. Germline values: CDR1 LGHNA, CDR2 YNFKEQ.

V is TRBV19 and J is TRBJ2-1; D uncertain. V lost 3 bases, J lost 0 bases, and 12 bases lay in between. In germline, CDR1 is LNHDA, CDR2 SQIVND (reference sequence). CDR3 length: 16 amino acids. The CDR3 DNA reads TGTGCCAGTAGTATTGAAGGCTGGAGCTCCTACAATGAGCAGTTCTTC. Its translation: CASSIEGWSSYNEQFF.

The chain employs TRBV19 and TRBJ1-6, with D tentatively TRBD1 (6 bases). Germline-derived CDR1 and CDR2 are LNHDA and SQIVND (reference sequence). The V end lost 0 bases, the J end lost 4 bases, and 13 bases lay between the germline ends. This CDR3 has 17 residues. The CDR3 DNA reads TGTGCCAGTAGTATAGATCATCGGACAGAGTATAATTCACCCCTCCACTTT. This sequence encodes CASSIDHRTEYNSPLHF.

This chain joins TRBV10-1 and TRBJ1-2; D is unresolved. V dropped 0 bases and J dropped 4 bases, with 9 bases sitting between them. Germline V gene sequence: CDR1 WNHNN, CDR2 SYGVQD (reference sequence). The CDR3 has 14 amino acids. CDR3 bases: TGCGCCAGCAGTGAGTCGGGAGACCCCTATGGCTACACCTTC. It codes for CASSESGDPYGYTF.

This clone was counted a few times. This sequence joins TRBV5-1 and TRBJ2-5; 11 positions match TRBD2. Looked up from germline, CDR1 is SGHRS and CDR2 is YFSETQ. The length of the CDR3 is 14 residues. V dropped 1 base and J dropped 6; count of bases not matched to a gene: 2. CDR3 amino acids: CASSLTSGGKTQYF. The CDR3, as DNA: TGCGCCAGCAGCTTGACTAGCGGGGGCAAGACCCAGTACTTC.

The chain is built from TRBV7-6 and TRBJ2-1; 7 bases agree with TRBD2. The CDR3 sequence is 17 residues long. The V and J ends lost 5 bases and 0 bases, in that order; junction bases with no gene match: 10. The V gene's germline CDR1 is SGHVS and CDR2 FNYEAQ. CDR3 nucleotides: TGTGCCAGCAGCCCCACCGGGACGGGGGGCTCCTACAATGAGCAGTTCTTC. Its translation is CASSPTGTGGSYNEQFF.

The chain couples TRBV5-6 to TRBJ1-5; tentatively, D is TRBD1 (6 bases). The CDR3 is made up of 14 amino acids. V was clipped by 4 bases and J by 3 bases, with 11 bases between them. Germline V gene data show CDR1 as SGHDT and CDR2 as YYEEEE. The CDR3 loop is CASSGGAYNQPQHF. Here the CDR3 DNA reads TGTGCCAGCAGCGGGGGGGCCTACAATCAGCCCCAGCATTTT.

This clone was picked up a small number of times. Other DNA sequences in the sample encode the same CDR3. The gene calls are TRBV9 and TRBJ2-7; 7 bases map to TRBD2. Germline values: CDR1 SGDLS, CDR2 YYNGEE. The CDR3 contains 12 residues. Trimming at V came to 0 bases and at J to 6 bases, leaving 0 bases not matched to a gene. CDR3 coding DNA: TGTGCCAGCAGCGTAGGGGGGGGCGAGCAGTACTTC. As protein: CASSVGGGEQYF.

This clone came up a few times. The chain couples TRBV5-1 to TRBJ2-2; a possible D gene is TRBD1 (6 bases). V was trimmed by 0 bases and J by 3 bases, leaving 6 bases between them. The CDR3 runs 14 residues. Germline V gene sequence: CDR1 SGHRS, CDR2 YFSETQ. The CDR3 DNA is TGCGCCAGCAGCTTGGCAGGGGACACCGGGGAGCTGTTTTTT. Translated, it gives CASSLAGDTGELFF. Combining the CDR3 with reference TRBV5-1 and TRBJ2-2 gives the whole variable domain KAGVTQTPRYLIKTRGQQVTLSCSPISGHRSVSWYQQTPGQGLQFLFEYFSETQRNKGNFPGRFSGRQFSNSRSEMNVSTLELGDSALYLCASSLAGDTGELFFGEGSRLTVL.

This clone was counted a few times. The chain is built from TRBV7-7 and TRBJ2-2; weak D call: TRBD1 (7 bases). The V gene lost 6 bases and the J gene lost 5 bases, with 16 bases spanning the gap. The CDR3 spans 15 residues. Per the germline V gene, CDR1 is SSHAT and CDR2 is FNYEAQ (reference sequence). The CDR3 protein is CASRSRQGGTGELFF. CDR3 DNA: TGTGCCAGCAGATCTAGACAGGGAGGAACCGGGGAGCTGTTTTTT.

This clone was seen a single time. The chain carries TRBV6-5 and TRBJ2-1, with TRBD2 identical over 13 bases. Germline V gives CDR1 MNHEY, CDR2 SVGAGI. The CDR3 consists of 15 residues. V lost 5 bases and J lost 9; bases outside the gene matches: 7. This chain's CDR3 is CASSLLAGGPGEQFF. In nucleotides, the CDR3 is TGTGCCAGCAGTCTACTAGCGGGGGGGCCCGGTGAGCAGTTCTTC.

The chain carries TRBV7-6 and TRBJ1-6, with TRBD1 as a possible D gene (5 bases). There are 15 residues in the CDR3. Germline CDR1 reads SGHVS; CDR2 reads FNYEAQ. V was clipped by 1 base and J by 10 bases, with 14 bases between them. DNA of the CDR3: TGTGCCAGCAGCTTAGAGGCAGGGAAGAGCTCACCCCTCCACTTT. Encoded protein: CASSLEAGKSSPLHF.

This rearrangement joins TRBV29-1 to TRBJ2-1; 10 nucleotides align to TRBD2. The CDR3 has 14 amino acids. Unmatched junction bases numbered 7, after V lost 4 bases and J lost 7 bases. Germline V lookup: CDR1 SQVTM, CDR2 ANQGSEA. Written as DNA, the CDR3 is TGCAGCGTTGCGGCAGCGGGGGGGCATAATGAGCAGTTCTTC. Protein: CSVAAAGGHNEQFF.

The V gene is TRBV19, the J gene TRBJ1-6; D gene ambiguous. CDR1 and CDR2 (germline): LNHDA, SQIVND (reference sequence). Trimming pared 6 bases from V and 7 bases from J, leaving 7 bases between. The CDR3 is 12 residues long. The CDR3 coding sequence is TGTGCCAGTAGATTCGTGAATTCACCCCTCCACTTT. Translation gives CASRFVNSPLHF.

This clone was observed a few times. The chain couples TRBV4-2 to TRBJ1-4, with 7 bases matching TRBD1. This CDR3 has 16 residues. Trimming cost V 3 bases and J 2 bases; bases outside gene matches: 6. Germline lookup yields CDR1 LGHNA and CDR2 YNFKEQ. The CDR3 spells CASSHTGTATNEKLFF. The CDR3 coding sequence is TGTGCCAGCAGCCACACCGGGACAGCCACTAATGAAAAACTGTTTTTT.

This clone was seen a handful of times. The chain links TRBV7-9 to TRBJ1-1, with D unclear. Germline V CDR1 and CDR2: SEHNR, FQNEAQ (reference sequence). This CDR3 is 12 amino acids long. Between the trimmed V and J ends, which lost 5 bases and 0 bases, there was a span of 4 bases. The CDR3 bases are TGTGCCAGCAGCCTATTGAACACTGAAGCTTTCTTT. As protein: CASSLLNTEAFF.

This clone was observed a handful of times. The V gene is TRBV4-3, the J gene TRBJ2-5; the match to TRBD2 covers 7 bases. Germline V CDR1 and CDR2: LGHNA, YSLEER. V trimming: 0 bases; J trimming: 2 bases; junction bases outside the gene matches: 12. The CDR3 totals 18 residues. The CDR3 protein is CASSQELGSGGIQETQYF. The CDR3 bases are TGCGCCAGCAGCCAAGAACTAGGTTCGGGGGGTATTCAAGAGACCCAGTACTTC.